Below, 23 T cell receptor beta chains from the same sample are listed, as sequenced in a study of long-term antiretroviral therapy in people with HIV. Researchers report immunoSEQ v3.0 was run at survey level. Method: immunoSEQ multiplex PCR; TCRdb's copy keeps in-frame clones and lacks some. The sample yields 20,000 to 30,000 clones, roughly 78% seen once. The input for sequencing was unsorted PBMCs, taken 1.2 years after starting antiretroviral therapy. The source of these receptors is a middle-aged woman with HIV.

The CDR3 sequence: CASSPPGVASNEQFF. The CDR3 DNA sequence: TGTGCCAGCTCCCCTCCCGGGGTTGCTTCGAATGAGCAGTTCTTC. V is TRBV18 and J is TRBJ2-1; TRBD2 might be the D (5 bases). Germline V gene sequence: CDR1 KGHSH, CDR2 LQKENI. The CDR3 totals 15 residues. Trimming removed 6 bases at V and 7 bases at J, with 19 bases between.

This clone was detected once. The rearrangement joins TRBV5-4 to TRBJ2-7; a weak D match, TRBD1 (6 bases). Trimming stripped 5 bases from V and 3 bases from J, with 9 bases between. Germline CDR1 and CDR2: SGHNT and YYREEE (reference sequence). The CDR3 loop spans 12 amino acids. The DNA for the CDR3 is TGTGCCAGCAGTCAGGGGAGCTACGAGCAGTACTTC. Protein sequence: CASSQGSYEQYF.

The V and J genes are TRBV11-3 and TRBJ2-1, with a tentative D call TRBD2 (5 bases). CDR3 length equals 13 residues. The germline V gene has CDR1 SGHNT and CDR2 YENEEA. V was pared by 3 bases and J by 10 bases, with 13 bases between. This chain's CDR3 is CASSFSGVKEQFF. The CDR3 DNA is TGTGCCAGCAGCTTCTCCGGGGTTAAAGAGCAGTTCTTC.

The rearrangement joins TRBV5-6 to TRBJ2-7; tentative D call: TRBD1 (5 bases). This CDR3 is 14 amino acids long. V was cut by 2 bases and J by 4 bases, with 13 bases left in between. Germline values: CDR1 SGHDT, CDR2 YYEEEE. In DNA, the CDR3 is TGTGCCAGCAGCTTCTATGGGGCCGGGTACGAGCAGTACTTC. Protein: CASSFYGAGYEQYF.

This chain joins TRBV5-4 and TRBJ2-7, with 7 bases identical to TRBD2. The CDR3 extends over 15 amino acids. The ends lost 0 bases at V and 0 bases at J; junction bases unmatched: 3. Germline values: CDR1 SGHNT, CDR2 YYREEE (reference sequence). CDR3 loop: CASSLERGSSYEQYF. DNA of the CDR3: TGTGCCAGCAGCTTGGAGCGGGGTTCCTCCTACGAGCAGTACTTC. Variable domain in full (rest from reference TRBV5-4 and TRBJ2-7): ETGVTQSPTHLIKTRGQQVTLRCSSQSGHNTVSWYQQALGQGPQFIFQYYREEENGRGNFPPRFSGLQFPNYSSELNVNALELDDSALYLCASSLERGSSYEQYFGPGTRLTVT.

In this sample, this clone turned up a few times. The J gene is TRBJ1-2, the V gene TRBV6-4; TRBD1 agrees at 8 bases. Germline CDR1 and CDR2: MRHNA and SNTAGT. J gave up 2 bases and V 3 bases, and 8 bases lay outside the gene matches. There are 16 residues in the CDR3. The CDR3 sequence: CASSETSWTGNYGYTF. The CDR3 DNA follows: TGTGCCAGCAGTGAGACCTCCTGGACAGGGAACTATGGCTACACCTTC.

The rearrangement joins TRBV9 to TRBJ1-2; D remains ambiguous. Germline assignment: CDR1 SGDLS and CDR2 YYNGEE. The CDR3 contains 13 residues. The V end was cut by 4 bases, the J end by 3 bases, with 10 bases between. The CDR3: CASSPRGDYGYTF. The DNA for the CDR3 is TGTGCCAGCAGCCCCCGCGGGGACTATGGCTACACCTTC.

This clone is a singleton in its sample. The rearrangement uses TRBV10-2 and TRBJ2-1, with D possibly TRBD2 on 5 matching bases. The germline gives CDR1 WSHSY, CDR2 SAAADI. Trimming left V 2 bases short and J 5 bases short, with 13 bases between. CDR3 size: 15 residues. For the CDR3, the DNA is TGCGCCAGCAGTGAGGGACTGTCAGGAGACAATGAGCAGTTCTTC. The encoded protein is CASSEGLSGDNEQFF.

V and J are TRBV11-2 and TRBJ1-6; 10 nucleotides line up with TRBD1. The CDR3 runs to 15 residues. Germline V gene data show CDR1 as SGHAT and CDR2 as FQNNGV. V lost 5 bases, J lost 7 bases, and 5 bases stayed unmatched. CDR3 DNA: TGTGCCAGCAGCCCAGGACAGGGGGAGAATTCACCCCTCCACTTT. Encoded protein: CASSPGQGENSPLHF.

V and J are TRBV6-5 and TRBJ1-4, with D tentatively TRBD1 (6 bases). The CDR3 sequence is 12 residues long. The germline V and J ends were trimmed by 11 bases and 5 bases, with 12 bases remaining between them. The V gene's germline CDR1 is MNHEY and CDR2 SVGAGI. The CDR3 DNA reads TGTGCCGCCCGGGACAACAATGAAAAACTGTTTTTT. Translated, it gives CAARDNNEKLFF.

The chain carries TRBV7-2 and TRBJ1-2; D uncertain. CDR1 is SGHTA and CDR2 is FQGNSA in the germline V gene. This CDR3 contains 12 residues. Trimming removed 5 bases at V and 3 bases at J, with 7 bases between. The CDR3 reads CASSESDYGYTF. The CDR3 DNA reads TGTGCCAGCAGCGAATCGGACTATGGCTACACCTTC.

The chain joins TRBV5-1 to TRBJ2-2; 8 bases align to TRBD1. In germline, CDR1 is SGHRS, CDR2 YFSETQ. This CDR3 is 17 amino acids long. V shed 3 bases, J shed 7 bases, and the junction held 14 bases outside the gene matches. CDR3 amino acids: CASSSGQGGISFGELFF. CDR3 coding DNA: TGCGCCAGCAGCTCCGGACAGGGTGGAATCTCGTTCGGGGAGCTGTTTTTT.

The chain carries TRBV4-1 and TRBJ2-7; D perhaps matches TRBD2 (5 bases). The V end lost 4 bases, the J end lost 6 bases, and 13 bases lay between the germline ends. CDR1 is MGHRA, CDR2 YSYEKL, per germline. CDR3 length equals 13 residues. CDR3 sequence (DNA): TGCGCCAGCAGCCCGGTCCTAGCAAGCGAGCAGTACTTC. It encodes CASSPVLASEQYF.

The chain links TRBV29-1 to TRBJ2-1; 8 nucleotides line up with TRBD2. The J segment lost 6 bases and the V segment lost 1 base, leaving 5 bases of the junction unmatched. CDR1 and CDR2 (germline): SQVTM, ANQGSEA. CDR3 length: 14 residues. The CDR3 nucleotides are TGCAGCGTTGAAGCAGCGGGGGTGGGCAATGAGCAGTTCTTC. Translation gives CSVEAAGVGNEQFF.

This sequence joins TRBV6-1 and TRBJ1-4, with 9 bases identical to TRBD1. Germline assignment: CDR1 MNHNS and CDR2 SASEGT. V shed 0 bases, J shed 7 bases, and the junction held 3 bases outside the gene matches. This CDR3 has 15 amino acids. The CDR3 sequence is CASSEAQGAFEKLFF. The CDR3 coding sequence is TGTGCCAGCAGTGAAGCACAGGGGGCGTTTGAAAAACTGTTTTTT.

There are a few counts of this clone. This chain connects TRBV10-3 to TRBJ1-2; 10 bases agree with TRBD1. Germline V lookup: CDR1 ENHRY, CDR2 SYGVKD. Trimming at V came to 8 bases and at J to 3 bases, leaving 9 bases not matched to a gene. The CDR3 has 15 residues. The CDR3 protein is CAIGPGQGGYYGYTF. CDR3 nucleotide sequence: TGTGCCATCGGTCCAGGACAGGGGGGTTACTATGGCTACACCTTC.

The chain links TRBV11-2 to TRBJ2-3; TRBD2 agrees at 9 bases. Germline-derived CDR1 and CDR2 are SGHAT and FQNNGV. This CDR3 region has 19 residues. The ends lost 4 bases at V and 0 bases at J; junction bases unmatched: 14. Here the CDR3 DNA reads TGTGCCAGCAGCTCCATTTCCCCGATAGCGGGGGCTAGCACAGATACGCAGTATTTT. Translated, it gives CASSSISPIAGASTDTQYF.

The rearrangement uses TRBV18 and TRBJ2-1; TRBD1 matches 9 bases. The CDR3 consists of 16 residues. V shed 3 bases and J 5 bases; nucleotides not matched to a gene: 8. Germline V lookup: CDR1 KGHSH, CDR2 LQKENI. The chain's CDR3 is CASSPPRDRVNNEQFF. The CDR3 bases are TGTGCCAGCTCACCCCCCCGGGACAGGGTGAACAATGAGCAGTTCTTC.

The rearrangement links TRBV27 to TRBJ2-7; 10 bases map to TRBD1. From germline, CDR1 is MNHEY and CDR2 SMNVEV (reference sequence). The CDR3 is 15 amino acids. V dropped 5 bases and J dropped 3; count of bases not matched to a gene: 7. CDR3 residues: CASSVTGGSLYEQYF. The CDR3 region has the DNA TGTGCCAGCAGTGTGACAGGGGGCTCCCTCTACGAGCAGTACTTC.

This clone was detected a few times. The gene calls are TRBV30 and TRBJ1-6; D gene ambiguous. V dropped 1 base and J dropped 7 bases, with 2 bases sitting between them. The CDR3 extends over 11 amino acids. Germline V gives CDR1 GTSNPN, CDR2 SVGIG (reference sequence). In nucleotides, the CDR3 is TGTGCCTGGAGTGCGAATTCACCCCTCCACTTT. Translation gives CAWSANSPLHF. Drawing the rest from reference TRBV30 and TRBJ1-6, the complete variable domain is SQTIHQWPATLVQPVGSPLSLECTVEGTSNPNLYWYRQAAGRGLQLLFYSVGIGQISSEVPQNLSASRPQDRQFILSSKKLLLSDSGFYLCAWSANSPLHFGNGTRLTVT.

This chain uses TRBV7-9 with TRBJ2-3, with D possibly matching TRBD2 (5 bases). The V end lost 5 bases, the J end lost 4 bases, and 13 bases lay between the germline ends. CDR3 length equals 14 residues. CDR1 and CDR2 from the germline V gene are SEHNR and FQNEAQ (reference sequence). This CDR3 is CASSPSSSPDTQYF. CDR3 sequence (DNA): TGTGCCAGCAGCCCGTCTAGCTCTCCAGATACGCAGTATTTT.

This chain links TRBV4-1 with TRBJ1-1, with D hard to call. The CDR3 is made up of 13 amino acids. CDR1 and CDR2 (germline): MGHRA, YSYEKL. V lost 1 base, J lost 2 bases, and 5 bases lay in between. CDR3 coding DNA: TGCGCCAGCAGCCAAGTTAAAAACACTGAAGCTTTCTTT. This codes for CASSQVKNTEAFF.

This chain joins TRBV5-5 and TRBJ1-4, with TRBD1 matching over 10 bases. CDR1 and CDR2 (germline): SGHKS, YYEKEE (reference sequence). Trimming took 6 bases from V and 0 from J; bases not matched to a gene: 5. The CDR3 consists of 16 residues. CDR3 bases: TGTGCCAGCACCACGGGGACAGGGGCAACTAATGAAAAACTGTTTTTT. The encoded protein is CASTTGTGATNEKLFF.